The 30 T cell receptor beta chains listed next were all sequenced from one sample in a study of shared clonotypes between healthy human individuals. Measured with immunoSEQ multiplex PCR; TCRdb has only the in-frame clones, and not every one. Here the sample spans some 740,000 clones, approximately 92% being singletons. CD8 cells regarded as naive lacked CD45RO, were positively chosen for CCR7, and omitted terminally differentiated effector memory CD45RA+ cells. Sequenced material: naive CD8+ T cells sorted from blood. All receptors derive from a man aged 25 to 45 in good health.

The CDR3 bases are TGTGCCAGCAGTTTTTCCAGGATCTACGAGCAGTACTTC. Encoded protein: CASSFSRIYEQYF. The chain uses TRBV27 and TRBJ2-7; no clear D. V gave up 3 bases and J gave up 3 bases, with 9 bases separating them. CDR3 length: 13 amino acids. Germline V gene data show CDR1 as MNHEY and CDR2 as SMNVEV (reference sequence).

This chain joins TRBV6-5 and TRBJ2-2; D unclear. CDR1 MNHEY and CDR2 SVGAGI come from the germline V gene. V dropped 6 bases and J dropped 8 bases, with 7 bases sitting between them. This CDR3 has 11 residues. In DNA form, the CDR3 reads TGTGCCAGCAGCCCTGGTGGGGAGCTGTTTTTT. Residues: CASSPGGELFF.

The CDR3 nucleotides are TGTGCCAGCAGCGTAGCTGGGGGAGGGGGCAATGAGCAGTTCTTC. This sequence encodes CASSVAGGGGNEQFF. The rearrangement links TRBV9 to TRBJ2-1; D is possibly TRBD2 (7 bases). The CDR3 covers 15 residues. Trimming cost V 0 bases and J 6 bases, with 13 bases left between them. Germline CDR1 and CDR2: SGDLS and YYNGEE.

This rearrangement joins TRBV7-9 to TRBJ2-7; no clear D. Germline-derived CDR1 and CDR2 are SEHNR and FQNEAQ (reference sequence). The V end was cut by 2 bases, the J end by 4 bases, with 12 bases between. CDR3 length: 14 amino acids. The CDR3: CASSLSWQNYEQYF. In DNA form, the CDR3 reads TGTGCCAGCAGCTTAAGTTGGCAGAATTACGAGCAGTACTTC.

V is TRBV6-6 and J is TRBJ2-1, with D hard to call. Trimming cost V 6 bases and J 5 bases, with 5 bases left between them. There are 11 residues in the CDR3. Germline CDR1 is MNHNY and CDR2 is SVGAGI (reference sequence). The CDR3 loop is CASRNNNEQFF. CDR3 sequence (DNA): TGTGCCAGCAGAAATAACAATGAGCAGTTCTTC.

As DNA, the CDR3 is TGCGCCAGCAGCTTGGAAGGTAGCGGCTACTACGAGCAGTACTTC. This encodes CASSLEGSGYYEQYF. The chain employs TRBV5-1 and TRBJ2-7; D is perhaps TRBD2 (6 bases). Germline V gene sequence: CDR1 SGHRS, CDR2 YFSETQ. This CDR3 has 15 residues. The V gene lost 0 bases and the J gene lost 3 bases, with 13 bases spanning the gap.

The V gene is TRBV4-1, the J gene TRBJ2-1; the match to TRBD1 covers 8 bases. CDR3 length: 15 amino acids. J lost 3 bases, V lost 3 bases, and 4 bases had no gene match. Germline V gives CDR1 MGHRA, CDR2 YSYEKL. In DNA form, the CDR3 reads TGCGCCAGCAGCCATGCAGGGGGCAGCTACAATGAGCAGTTCTTC. Protein: CASSHAGGSYNEQFF.

This chain links TRBV29-1 with TRBJ2-3; D uncertain. From germline, CDR1 is SQVTM and CDR2 ANQGSEA. This CDR3 region has 13 residues. V was shortened by 7 bases and J by 0 bases, with 11 bases between the two germline ends. The CDR3 DNA reads TGCAGCGCCCGGAAGACTAGCACAGATACGCAGTATTTT. This gives the protein CSARKTSTDTQYF.

This chain uses TRBV7-6 with TRBJ2-5; D perhaps matches TRBD2 (6 bases). The CDR3 is made up of 17 amino acids. CDR1 and CDR2 from the germline V gene are SGHVS and FNYEAQ. Trimming pared 2 bases from V and 1 base from J, leaving 17 bases between. The CDR3 bases are TGTGCCAGCAGCTTAACACCGGGACTCACGTCCCAAGAGACCCAGTACTTC. Encoded protein: CASSLTPGLTSQETQYF.

This chain connects TRBV27 to TRBJ1-5, with a weak D call TRBD1 (6 bases). CDR3 length equals 14 residues. Trimming took off 5 bases at V and 3 bases at J, with 11 bases between the two ends. Germline V gene sequence: CDR1 MNHEY, CDR2 SMNVEV (reference sequence). The CDR3 loop is CASSRTVNNQPQHF. CDR3 nucleotide sequence: TGTGCCAGCAGTCGGACAGTTAACAATCAGCCCCAGCATTTT.

V usage is TRBV27 and J usage is TRBJ2-5; TRBD1 agrees at 10 bases. This CDR3 region has 15 residues. V shed 5 bases, J shed 5 bases, and the junction held 8 bases outside the gene matches. Germline-derived CDR1 and CDR2 are MNHEY and SMNVEV (reference sequence). In DNA form, the CDR3 reads TGTGCCAGCAGTAGTTGGGACAGGGGCGGGGAGACCCAGTACTTC. This gives the protein CASSSWDRGGETQYF.

The chain uses TRBV7-9 and TRBJ2-7; D gene unclear. Germline loops: CDR1 SEHNR, CDR2 FQNEAQ (reference sequence). CDR3 size: 14 residues. V lost 1 base to trimming and J lost 0 bases, with 7 bases between them. Here the CDR3 reads CASSLESNSYEQYF. CDR3 DNA sequence: TGTGCCAGCAGCTTAGAGTCTAACTCCTACGAGCAGTACTTC. The whole variable domain, remainder taken from reference TRBV7-9 and TRBJ2-7, is DTGVSQNPRHKITKRGQNVTFRCDPISEHNRLYWYRQTLGQGPEFLTYFQNEAQLEKSRLLSDRFSAERPKGSFSTLEIQRTEQGDSAMYLCASSLESNSYEQYFGPGTRLTVT.

The V call is TRBV7-2, the J call TRBJ2-7, with D tentatively TRBD2 (6 bases). CDR3 length: 12 amino acids. The germline V gene encodes CDR1 SGHTA and CDR2 FQGNSA. With 1 base removed from V and 5 bases from J, the gap between germline ends came to 6 bases. The CDR3 nucleotides are TGTGCCAGCAGCTTAGGGGGGGACGAGCAGTACTTC. This gives the protein CASSLGGDEQYF.

This clone was recorded at least ten times. At one of its ends the junction is not consistent with the germline gene, which may arise from a read error. V usage is TRBV7-7 and J usage is TRBJ2-7; 7 positions match TRBD2. The CDR3 extends over 15 amino acids. CDR1 SSHAT and CDR2 FNYEAQ come from the germline V gene (reference sequence). CDR3 sequence: CASSLEAGVGYEQYF. CDR3 DNA: TGTGCTAGCAGCTTAGAGGCGGGAGTAGGGTACGAGCAGTACTTC.

The rearrangement links TRBV7-9 to TRBJ2-3, with TRBD2 matching over 7 bases. The germline V gene encodes CDR1 SEHNR and CDR2 FQNEAQ (reference sequence). The CDR3 runs 15 residues. Trimming removed 2 bases from V and 1 base from J; junction bases left unmatched: 3. The CDR3 DNA is TGTGCCAGCAGCTTATGGGCGGGAGGCACAGATACGCAGTATTTT. Translation gives CASSLWAGGTDTQYF.

The rearrangement uses TRBV15 and TRBJ1-1, with D possibly matching TRBD1 (6 bases). CDR3 length equals 14 residues. Germline CDR1 reads LNHNV; CDR2 reads YYDKDF (reference sequence). V was cut by 3 bases and J by 2 bases, with 10 bases left in between. This CDR3 is CATSRDSYNTEAFF. The CDR3 bases are TGTGCCACCAGCAGGGACAGTTACAACACTGAAGCTTTCTTT.

V is TRBV7-2 and J is TRBJ1-1; D remains unclear. Germline loops: CDR1 SGHTA, CDR2 FQGNSA. The V gene lost 1 base and the J gene lost 1 base, with 7 bases spanning the gap. The CDR3 length is 14 residues. CDR3: CASSLVDWNTEAFF. The CDR3 DNA reads TGTGCCAGCAGCTTAGTGGATTGGAACACTGAAGCTTTCTTT. Together with reference TRBV7-2 and TRBJ1-1, the CDR3 gives the full variable domain: GAGVSQSPSNKVTEKGKDVELRCDPISGHTALYWYRQSLGQGLEFLIYFQGNSAPDKSGLPSDRFSAERTGGSVSTLTIQRTQQEDSAVYLCASSLVDWNTEAFFGQGTRLTVV.

CDR3 in DNA: TGTGCCAGCAGCTTGTATGAAGGGGGCGCGGGAGGGGACTACGAGCAGTACTTC. Translated, it gives CASSLYEGGAGGDYEQYF. The chain links TRBV7-6 to TRBJ2-7; 9 nucleotides match TRBD2. The CDR3 has 18 amino acids. V shed 3 bases, J shed 3 bases, and the junction held 15 bases outside the gene matches. Germline V gene data show CDR1 as SGHVS and CDR2 as FNYEAQ.

The chain has TRBV29-1 and TRBJ2-3; 10 nucleotides match TRBD1. Germline V gene lookup returns CDR1 SQVTM and CDR2 ANQGSEA. The CDR3 totals 13 residues. Trimming at V came to 4 bases and at J to 5 bases, leaving 3 bases not matched to a gene. The CDR3 loop reads CSVGGQGQDTQYF. The CDR3 bases are TGCAGCGTTGGGGGACAGGGGCAAGATACGCAGTATTTT.

In DNA, the CDR3 is TGTGCCAGCAGCGCCAGGGCGGGAGGCCAGGACGAGCAGTACTTC. Translating it yields CASSARAGGQDEQYF. The chain links TRBV9 to TRBJ2-7; 8 nucleotides agree with TRBD2. CDR3 size: 15 residues. The germline gives CDR1 SGDLS, CDR2 YYNGEE. V gave up 3 bases and J gave up 5 bases; unmatched junction bases: 10. Variable domain in full (rest from reference TRBV9 and TRBJ2-7): DSGVTQTPKHLITATGQRVTLRCSPRSGDLSVYWYQQSLDQGLQFLIQYYNGEERAKGNILERFSAQQFPDLHSELNLSSLELGDSALYFCASSARAGGQDEQYFGPGTRLTVT.

This chain links TRBV7-2 with TRBJ2-1; no clear D. Trimming cost V 5 bases and J 3 bases, with 8 bases left between them. The CDR3 is 13 residues long. CDR1 SGHTA and CDR2 FQGNSA come from the germline V gene. For the CDR3, the DNA is TGTGCCAGCAGCGAAGGCGGCTACAATGAGCAGTTCTTC. This codes for CASSEGGYNEQFF.

V and J are TRBV27 and TRBJ2-7; 10 nucleotides agree with TRBD1. J lost 3 bases, V lost 1 base, and 9 bases had no gene match. CDR1 is MNHEY, CDR2 SMNVEV, per germline (reference sequence). The CDR3 is 17 residues long. CDR3 region: CASSLYDRDRGSYEQYF. The CDR3 DNA is TGTGCCAGCAGTTTATACGACCGGGACAGGGGAAGCTACGAGCAGTACTTC.

The chain has TRBV7-8 and TRBJ2-7; perhaps TRBD1 as D (6 bases). CDR1 and CDR2 from the germline V gene are SGHVS and FQNEAQ. This CDR3 comprises 12 residues. V was cut by 2 bases and J by 6 bases, with 8 bases left in between. CDR3 bases: TGTGCCAGCAGCTTACTCAGGGGCGAGCAGTACTTC. Its translation is CASSLLRGEQYF.

This chain joins TRBV4-1 and TRBJ2-1; D uncertain. This CDR3 contains 16 residues. The germline V gene has CDR1 MGHRA and CDR2 YSYEKL. V was trimmed by 5 bases and J by 2 bases, leaving 16 bases between them. The CDR3 is CASSAKLVGTYNEQFF. The CDR3 coding sequence is TGCGCCAGCAGCGCGAAACTGGTGGGAACCTACAATGAGCAGTTCTTC.

This sequence joins TRBV19 and TRBJ2-7; 7 bases align to TRBD2. CDR3 length equals 14 residues. J was trimmed by 1 base and V by 5 bases; bases with no gene match: 5. CDR1 and CDR2 (germline): LNHDA, SQIVND (reference sequence). CDR3 residues: CASSRSGASYEQYF. The CDR3 DNA reads TGTGCCAGTAGTCGGAGCGGGGCATCCTACGAGCAGTACTTC.

In its sample, this clone was seen once. The chain joins TRBV11-2 to TRBJ2-3, with TRBD1 matching over 9 bases. This CDR3 is built from 18 residues. Looked up from germline, CDR1 is SGHAT and CDR2 is FQNNGV. V was clipped by 2 bases and J by 0 bases; unmatched bases: 9. The CDR3 here is CASSLRTGVLFSTDTQYF. The CDR3, as DNA: TGTGCCAGCAGCTTACGGACAGGGGTCCTATTTAGCACAGATACGCAGTATTTT.

Note on this clone: Other nucleotide sequences from this sample produce the same CDR3. The rearrangement uses TRBV27 and TRBJ2-7, with D possibly being TRBD1 (6 bases). The V end lost 3 bases, the J end lost 3 bases, and 9 bases lay between the germline ends. The CDR3 totals 13 residues. The germline CDR1 and CDR2 sequences are MNHEY and SMNVEV (reference sequence). This CDR3 reads CASSFGQSYEQYF. CDR3 sequence (DNA): TGTGCCAGCAGTTTCGGACAGAGCTACGAGCAGTACTTC.

The chain recombines TRBV6-5 with TRBJ2-3; TRBD1 matches at 7 bases. The ends lost 6 bases at V and 10 bases at J; junction bases unmatched: 10. This CDR3 spans 13 amino acids. Germline V gene data show CDR1 as MNHEY and CDR2 as SVGAGI. The CDR3 region has the DNA TGTGCCAGCAGAACGGGGACAGCCAATCCGCAGTATTTT. It yields the protein CASRTGTANPQYF.

The chain uses TRBV11-2 and TRBJ2-7, with a weak D call TRBD1 (6 bases). CDR3 length: 17 residues. Germline CDR1 SGHAT, CDR2 FQNNGV. V was clipped by 5 bases and J by 3 bases, with 23 bases between them. CDR3 loop: CASSPIGAGEPVYEQYF. The CDR3 DNA reads as TGTGCCAGCAGCCCCATTGGGGCAGGGGAGCCGGTCTACGAGCAGTACTTC.

V usage is TRBV7-9 and J usage is TRBJ2-7, with 9 bases matching TRBD2. Germline loops: CDR1 SEHNR, CDR2 FQNEAQ (reference sequence). J lost 0 bases, V lost 2 bases, and 5 bases had no gene match. The CDR3 covers 16 residues. CDR3 loop: CASSLTSGRSSYEQYF. The CDR3 coding sequence is TGTGCCAGCAGCTTAACCAGCGGGAGGTCCTCCTACGAGCAGTACTTC.